The rows below give T cell receptor beta chains drawn from one sample of a study of CD8 T cells in Susac syndrome. MiXCR was run by TCRdb on the immunoSEQ multiplex PCR reads, yielding one entry per CDR3 protein. The data show around 130,000 distinct CDR3 sequences, with around 80% seen just once and around 0.51% held by the top ten. Material: CD8+ T cells from PBMCs. Receptors originate from a human donor with multiple sclerosis. The CDR3 runs from the conserved cysteine through the conserved F or W. A D gene is named only where the DNA matches it firmly. Part of the rows lack a size; the others show once, few, many or a class for expanded clones.

clone_size | j_call | v_call | d_call | cdr3_nt | cdr3_aa
NA | TRBJ2-2 | TRBV6-2/TRBV6-3 | NA | TGTGCCAGCAGTAAGGGCCAGACGATACTCGAGCTGTTTTTT | CASSKGQTILELFF
NA | TRBJ2-3 | TRBV27 | NA | TGTGCCAGCGGGGTGGTAGATACGCAGTATTTT | CASGVVDTQYF
NA | TRBJ2-1 | TRBV2 | TRBD1 | TGTGCCAGCTTGACAGGGCCTAATGAGCAGTTCTTC | CASLTGPNEQFF
NA | TRBJ1-1 | TRBV3-1 | NA | TGTGCCAGCAGCCAAGGTTGGGGGGGCTTGACTGAAGCTTTCTTT | CASSQGWGGLTEAFF
NA | TRBJ1-6 | TRBV27 | NA | TGTGCCAGCAGTTTATCGCCGGCTAATTCACCCCTCCACTTT | CASSLSPANSPLHF
NA | TRBJ2-7 | TRBV19 | NA | TGTGCCAGTAGTAATAGGGGGACCAGCCCCTACGAGCAGTACTTC | CASSNRGTSPYEQYF
NA | TRBJ1-2 | TRBV30 | NA | TGTGCCTGGACTCTCGGGGGCTTTTATGGCTACACCTTC | CAWTLGGFYGYTF
once | TRBJ1-6 | TRBV27 | NA | TGTGCCAGCAGTTTCTCTCCGGGAGATTCACCCCTCCACTTT | CASSFSPGDSPLHF
NA | TRBJ2-3 | TRBV10-3 | TRBD2 | TGTGCCATCAGTGACGGCGGGAGAACGACAGATACGCAGTATTTT | CAISDGGRTTDTQYF
NA | TRBJ2-5 | TRBV12-3/TRBV12-4 | TRBD1 | TGTGCCAGCAGTGGGCCGGGACAGGGGTGGGAGACCCAGTACTTC | CASSGPGQGWETQYF
NA | TRBJ2-1 | TRBV9 | TRBD2 | TGTGCCAGCAGCGTGGAGGGACTAGTTCCCAATGAGCAGTTCTTC | CASSVEGLVPNEQFF
once | TRBJ1-1 | TRBV2 | NA | TGTGCCAGCAGTGCTGGTGAGAACACTGAAGCTTTCTTT | CASSAGENTEAFF
NA | TRBJ1-3 | TRBV19 | NA | TGTGCCAGCCTCCAGGACTCCACTGAAAACACCATATATTTT | CASLQDSTENTIYF
NA | TRBJ2-7 | TRBV2 | NA | TGTGCCAGCAGTGAAGTCGGGGGGCCCTCTCGGGGGGAGCAGTACTTC | CASSEVGGPSRGEQYF
once | TRBJ1-1 | TRBV19 | NA | TGTGCCAGTAGTATTTGGAGTATATCCACTGAAGCTTTCTTT | CASSIWSISTEAFF
NA | TRBJ2-1 | TRBV7-9 | NA | TGTGCCAGCAGCTTAGGAGGGATCGATGAGCAGTTCTTC | CASSLGGIDEQFF
NA | TRBJ2-1 | TRBV14 | NA | TGTGCCAGCAGCACCCCCGGGGGACGCTCCTACAATGAGCAGTTCTTC | CASSTPGGRSYNEQFF
NA | TRBJ1-4 | TRBV5-4 | TRBD1 | TGTGCCAGCAGCCCCCTTAGAGGGGGCCGGGAAAAACTGTTTTTT | CASSPLRGGREKLFF
few | TRBJ1-5 | TRBV28 | NA | TGTGCCAGCAGTTTGTTGGGCTCAAACCCCCGTGGGAGCAATCAGCCCCAGCATTTT | CASSLLGSNPRGSNQPQHF
NA | TRBJ1-2 | TRBV2 | NA | TGTGCCAGCAGTGAAGCGCCGGGGGAAAACTATGGCTACACCTTC | CASSEAPGENYGYTF
NA | TRBJ1-2 | TRBV20-1 | NA | TGCAGTGCTAGGGACCGCCATTCGGGGGGCTACACCTTC | CSARDRHSGGYTF
once | TRBJ1-5 | TRBV27 | NA | TGTGCCAGCAGTCCTACCGCCCGGGGGCTTAATCAGCCCCAGCATTTT | CASSPTARGLNQPQHF
NA | TRBJ2-1 | TRBV23-1 | NA | TGCGCCAGCAGTCAACCCGAGTGGAATGAGCAGTTCTTC | CASSQPEWNEQFF
NA | TRBJ1-2 | TRBV6-1 | TRBD1 | TGTGCCAGCGGGCAGGGGGCCGTCTATGGCTACACCTTC | CASGQGAVYGYTF
NA | TRBJ2-5 | TRBV19 | NA | TGTGCCAGTAGTTCGGGGACTTGGGGTCAAGAGACCCAGTACTTC | CASSSGTWGQETQYF
NA | TRBJ1-1 | TRBV13 | NA | TGTGCCAGCAGCCTAGAAAGGGGGGCTGAAGCTTTCTTT | CASSLERGAEAFF
once | TRBJ1-2 | TRBV2 | NA | TGTGCCAGCAGTGGCCGAACGGGCTATGGCTACACCTTC | CASSGRTGYGYTF
NA | TRBJ1-1 | TRBV6-5 | NA | TGTGCCAGCAGTTACTCGGGGCCCTTGGGCATGAACACTGAAGCTTTCTTT | CASSYSGPLGMNTEAFF
once | TRBJ1-1 | TRBV28 | NA | TGTGCCAGCAGTTTATCCAGGTATGGGCTTGGGAACACTGAAGCTTTCTTT | CASSLSRYGLGNTEAFF
NA | TRBJ2-7 | TRBV28 | NA | TGTGCCAGCAGTTTTTCCGACTACGAGCAGTACTTC | CASSFSDYEQYF
NA | TRBJ2-3 | TRBV5-1 | NA | TGCGCCAGCAGCGAGGACTACTTCACAGATACGCAGTATTTT | CASSEDYFTDTQYF
NA | TRBJ2-1 | TRBV7-9 | TRBD1 | TGTGCCAGCAGAGATCCACAGGGGGCGGGTGAGCAGTTCTTC | CASRDPQGAGEQFF
NA | TRBJ1-2 | TRBV27 | NA | TGTGCCAGCAGCCCATATCTGGGCACTAGGGAAGGCTACACCTTC | CASSPYLGTREGYTF
NA | TRBJ2-1 | TRBV7-9 | NA | TGTGCCAGCAGCTTTGAACCAACGCTCGAGAATGAGCAGTTCTTC | CASSFEPTLENEQFF
NA | TRBJ2-5 | TRBV7-9 | TRBD1 | TGTGCCAGCAGCTCGGCGGACAGGGAGGATGAGACCCAGTACTTC | CASSSADREDETQYF